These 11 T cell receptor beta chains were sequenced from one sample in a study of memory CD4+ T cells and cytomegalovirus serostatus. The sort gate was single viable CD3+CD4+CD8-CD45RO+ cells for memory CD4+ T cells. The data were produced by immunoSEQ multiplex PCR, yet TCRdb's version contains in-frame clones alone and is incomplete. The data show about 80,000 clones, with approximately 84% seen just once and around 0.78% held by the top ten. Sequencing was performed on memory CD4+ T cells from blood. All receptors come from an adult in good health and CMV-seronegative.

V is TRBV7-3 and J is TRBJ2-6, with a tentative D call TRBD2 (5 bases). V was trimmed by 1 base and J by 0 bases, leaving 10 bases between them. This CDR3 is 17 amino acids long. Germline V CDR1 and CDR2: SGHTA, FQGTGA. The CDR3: CASSLNPGNSGANVLTF. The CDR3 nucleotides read TGTGCCAGCAGCTTAAATCCGGGGAACTCTGGGGCCAACGTCCTGACTTTC.

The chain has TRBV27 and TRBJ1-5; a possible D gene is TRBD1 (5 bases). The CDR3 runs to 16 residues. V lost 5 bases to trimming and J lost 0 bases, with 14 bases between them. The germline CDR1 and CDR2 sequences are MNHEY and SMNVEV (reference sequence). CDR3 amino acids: CASSITRDHSNQPQHF. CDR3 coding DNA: TGTGCCAGCAGTATCACCCGGGACCATAGCAATCAGCCCCAGCATTTT.

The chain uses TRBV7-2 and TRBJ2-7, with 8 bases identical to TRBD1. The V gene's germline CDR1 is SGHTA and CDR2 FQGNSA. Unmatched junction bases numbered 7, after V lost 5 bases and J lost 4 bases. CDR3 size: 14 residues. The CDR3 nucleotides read TGTGCCAGCAGCCTCCAAAGGACAGGGTACGAGCAGTACTTC. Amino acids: CASSLQRTGYEQYF.

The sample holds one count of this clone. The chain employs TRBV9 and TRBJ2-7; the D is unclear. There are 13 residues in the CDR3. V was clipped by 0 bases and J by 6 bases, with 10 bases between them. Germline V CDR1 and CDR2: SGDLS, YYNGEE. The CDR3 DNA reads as TGTGCCAGCAGCGTAGAAGTCGAGCGCGAGCAGTACTTC. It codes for CASSVEVEREQYF.

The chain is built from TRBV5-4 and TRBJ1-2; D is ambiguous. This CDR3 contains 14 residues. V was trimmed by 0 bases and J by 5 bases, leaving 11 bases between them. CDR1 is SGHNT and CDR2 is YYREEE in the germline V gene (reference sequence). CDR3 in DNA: TGTGCCAGCAGCTTGGACCAGATTCTTTATGGCTACACCTTC. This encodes CASSLDQILYGYTF.

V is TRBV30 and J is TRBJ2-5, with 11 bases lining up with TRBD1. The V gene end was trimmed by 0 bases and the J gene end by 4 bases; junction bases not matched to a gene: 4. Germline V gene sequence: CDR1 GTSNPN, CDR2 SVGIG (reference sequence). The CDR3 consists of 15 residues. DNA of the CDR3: TGTGCCTGGAGTGTAAGGGGGACAGGGGGAGAGACCCAGTACTTC. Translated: CAWSVRGTGGETQYF.

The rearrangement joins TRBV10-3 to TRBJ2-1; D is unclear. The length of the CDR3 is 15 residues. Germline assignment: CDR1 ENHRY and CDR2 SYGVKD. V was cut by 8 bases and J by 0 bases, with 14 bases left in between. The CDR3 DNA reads TGTGCCATCGCCCCCAGCTTGAGCTCCTACAATGAGCAGTTCTTC. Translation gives CAIAPSLSSYNEQFF.

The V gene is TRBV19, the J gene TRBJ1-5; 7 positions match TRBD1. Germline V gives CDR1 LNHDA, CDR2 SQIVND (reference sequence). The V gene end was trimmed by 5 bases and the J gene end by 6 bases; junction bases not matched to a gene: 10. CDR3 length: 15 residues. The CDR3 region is CASSQGDRVGQPQHF. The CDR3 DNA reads TGTGCCAGTAGTCAGGGCGACAGGGTCGGTCAGCCCCAGCATTTT.

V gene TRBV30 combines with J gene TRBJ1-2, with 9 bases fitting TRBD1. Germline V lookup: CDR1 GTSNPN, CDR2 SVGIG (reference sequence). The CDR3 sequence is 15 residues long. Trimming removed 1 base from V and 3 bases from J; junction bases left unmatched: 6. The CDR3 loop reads CAWSATGGADYGYTF. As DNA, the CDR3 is TGTGCCTGGAGTGCTACAGGGGGCGCTGACTATGGCTACACCTTC.

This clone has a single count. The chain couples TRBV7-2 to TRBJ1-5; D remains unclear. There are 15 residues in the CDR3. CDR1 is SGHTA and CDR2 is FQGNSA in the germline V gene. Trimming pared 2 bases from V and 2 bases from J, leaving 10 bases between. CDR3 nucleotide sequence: TGTGCCAGCAGCTTATGGGGAGGCGGCAATCAGCCCCAGCATTTT. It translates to CASSLWGGGNQPQHF.

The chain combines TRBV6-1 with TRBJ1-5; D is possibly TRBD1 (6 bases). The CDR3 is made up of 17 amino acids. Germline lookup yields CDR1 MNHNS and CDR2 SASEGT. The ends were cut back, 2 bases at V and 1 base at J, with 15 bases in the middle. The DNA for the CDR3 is TGTGCCAGCAGTGAATATCGAGGGGGATCGAGCAATCAGCCCCAGCATTTT. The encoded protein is CASSEYRGGSSNQPQHF.